This TCR beta chain derives from a study of T cells in localized non-small cell lung cancer. TCRdb's table, derived via immunoSEQ multiplex PCR, lists solely in-frame clones and lacks some. Of 25,000 to 35,000 clones detected, around four fifths appear once; the ten largest clones hold around 15%. From germline, CDR1 is SGHDT and CDR2 YYEEEE. This CDR3 region has 15 residues. V gave up 2 bases and J gave up 3 bases; unmatched junction bases: 8. Study-wide results and caveats: Uninvolved adjacent lung showed peak T cell clonality, exceeding tumor.

Points on this clone: The antigen is not known.

The specimen comprised peripheral blood, sampled before any cancer treatment. This receptor was identified in a male donor aged 60 or over with stage III squamous cell lung carcinoma. The V call is TRBV5-6, the J call TRBJ2-7; TRBD2 matches at 7 bases. CDR3 sequence: CASSFREAGFYEQYF. In DNA, the CDR3 is TGTGCCAGCAGCTTCAGAGAAGCGGGGTTCTACGAGCAGTACTTC.